Each of the 28 T cell receptor beta chains below was sequenced from the same sample in a study of shared clonotypes between healthy human individuals (dated by TCRdb to about 2020). The method behind the library was the immunoSEQ multiplex PCR assay. This is the immuneACCESS table as TCRdb keeps it, with only in-frame sequences that have V and J called. A part of the clones is gone; compared with another copy, unresolved V genes explain less than half, and the rest is unexplained. The sample has over a million clones on record, 70% to 80% of them singletons. The ten largest make up approximately 1.5% of the sample. Sequencing input: memory CD4+ T cells sorted from blood. Sample cell subset or site, as interpreted from the label and publication: CD45RA-negative fraction. Receptors originate from a man younger than 30 in good health.

This sequence joins TRBV5-1 and TRBJ1-2, with 9 positions matching TRBD1. The CDR3 has 17 amino acids. Looked up from germline, CDR1 is SGHRS and CDR2 is YFSETQ. J lost 4 bases, V lost 4 bases, and 14 bases had no gene match. The CDR3 nucleotides are TGCGCCAGCAGCCCAAATTTCGGACAGGGGTCACTCTATGGCTACACCTTC. This translates into CASSPNFGQGSLYGYTF. The complete variable domain, with remaining parts taken from reference TRBV5-1 and TRBJ1-2, reads KAGVTQTPRYLIKTRGQQVTLSCSPISGHRSVSWYQQTPGQGLQFLFEYFSETQRNKGNFPGRFSGRQFSNSRSEMNVSTLELGDSALYLCASSPNFGQGSLYGYTFGSGTRLTVV.

V is TRBV28 and J is TRBJ1-5; 7 bases align to TRBD1. V lost 6 bases and J lost 7; bases outside the gene matches: 12. Per the germline V gene, CDR1 is MDHEN and CDR2 is SYDVKM. The CDR3 is made up of 15 amino acids. This CDR3 reads CASRGTARNKQPQHF. In DNA, the CDR3 is TGTGCCAGCAGGGGGACAGCCAGGAATAAACAGCCCCAGCATTTT.

The rearrangement links TRBV19 to TRBJ1-1; 11 nucleotides line up with TRBD1. This CDR3 comprises 15 residues. The V and J ends lost 2 bases and 5 bases, in that order; junction bases with no gene match: 4. The germline V gene has CDR1 LNHDA and CDR2 SQIVND (reference sequence). CDR3 in DNA: TGTGCCAGTAGTATAACCGGGACAGGGGGAACTGAAGCTTTCTTT. Its protein product is CASSITGTGGTEAFF.

The chain uses TRBV5-1 and TRBJ2-2; 7 positions match TRBD2. The V and J ends lost 8 bases and 2 bases, in that order; junction bases with no gene match: 6. Germline-derived CDR1 and CDR2 are SGHRS and YFSETQ. The CDR3 is 14 amino acids. The CDR3 DNA reads as TGCGCCAGTCGGGCTAGCGGCAACACCGGGGAGCTGTTTTTT. Amino acid sequence: CASRASGNTGELFF.

The chain joins TRBV6-6 to TRBJ1-1; D is ambiguous. The CDR3 spans 15 residues. Germline-derived CDR1 and CDR2 are MNHNY and SVGAGI (reference sequence). V was shortened by 2 bases and J by 1 base, with 11 bases between the two germline ends. Here the CDR3 reads CASSYGLLTNTEAFF. DNA of the CDR3: TGTGCCAGCAGTTACGGCCTGTTGACGAACACTGAAGCTTTCTTT.

This clone was counted once. This chain links TRBV18 with TRBJ1-1; D not certain. Germline V gene data show CDR1 as KGHSH and CDR2 as LQKENI. The CDR3 is made up of 12 amino acids. V gave up 3 bases and J gave up 4 bases, with 6 bases separating them. This CDR3 is CASSPTGTEAFF. The CDR3, as DNA: TGTGCCAGCTCACCGACCGGCACTGAAGCTTTCTTT.

This clone was seen a few times. This CDR3 reads CASSRTSGSQETQYF. The CDR3 bases are TGTGCCAGCAGTAGAACTAGCGGGAGTCAAGAGACCCAGTACTTC. V is TRBV6-1 and J is TRBJ2-5, with 11 bases lining up with TRBD2. V lost 5 bases to trimming and J lost 2 bases; unmatched junction nucleotides: 4. The CDR3 is 15 residues long. Germline assignment: CDR1 MNHNS and CDR2 SASEGT.

The chain is built from TRBV9 and TRBJ1-6; D not certain. Germline V gives CDR1 SGDLS, CDR2 YYNGEE. The CDR3 is 16 amino acids. Trimming removed 0 bases from V and 2 bases from J, with 9 bases in between. The CDR3 region has the DNA TGTGCCAGCAGCGTAGCTCCAACCCCCTATAATTCACCCCTCCACTTT. It is translated as CASSVAPTPYNSPLHF.

The chain combines TRBV11-2 with TRBJ1-2; D is perhaps TRBD1 (6 bases). Germline V CDR1 and CDR2: SGHAT, FQNNGV. CDR3 length: 15 residues. V lost 4 bases to trimming and J lost 5 bases, with 17 bases between them. CDR3 coding DNA: TGTGCCAGCAGCTCCCAGTTGGGGGCGCGATATGGCTACACCTTC. It specifies CASSSQLGARYGYTF.

In this sample, this clone turned up once. The chain is built from TRBV6-5 and TRBJ1-1; 7 positions match TRBD1. Germline V gene lookup returns CDR1 MNHEY and CDR2 SVGAGI. V trimming: 4 bases; J trimming: 4 bases; junction bases outside the gene matches: 6. This CDR3 is 14 amino acids long. The CDR3 nucleotides are TGTGCCAGCAGTTCTCCTCAGGGGGGCACTGAAGCTTTCTTT. Translating gives CASSSPQGGTEAFF.

This sequence joins TRBV7-3 and TRBJ1-1, with D possibly matching TRBD1 (6 bases). The V end lost 5 bases, the J end lost 2 bases, and 18 bases lay between the germline ends. This CDR3 has 16 amino acids. Germline V gives CDR1 SGHTA, CDR2 FQGTGA. CDR3 protein: CASSPTGGLINTEAFF. CDR3 DNA sequence: TGTGCCAGCAGCCCCACGGGGGGCCTGATAAACACTGAAGCTTTCTTT.

The chain links TRBV30 to TRBJ1-1, with D unresolved. Germline V gene sequence: CDR1 GTSNPN, CDR2 SVGIG (reference sequence). This CDR3 spans 14 amino acids. The V gene lost 2 bases and the J gene lost 6 bases, with 16 bases spanning the gap. The CDR3, as DNA: TGTGCCTGGAGTCCGGGTGGGGTTCCCGCTGAAGCTTTCTTT. As protein: CAWSPGGVPAEAFF.

A word on this clone: Other DNA sequences in the same sample also yield this CDR3. The rearrangement links TRBV11-2 to TRBJ2-7; D gene ambiguous. V shed 1 base and J shed 3 bases, with 7 bases lying between them. There are 13 residues in the CDR3. Germline V CDR1 and CDR2: SGHAT, FQNNGV. This CDR3 reads CASSLGSLYEQYF. The CDR3 DNA sequence: TGTGCCAGCAGCTTAGGATCCCTCTACGAGCAGTACTTC.

V usage is TRBV5-8 and J usage is TRBJ1-4; D may be TRBD1 (5 bases). Germline assignment: CDR1 SGHTS and CDR2 YDEGEE. Trimming took off 4 bases at V and 0 bases at J, with 16 bases between the two ends. This CDR3 region has 17 residues. CDR3 residues: CASSHVRAWATNEKLFF. In nucleotides, the CDR3 is TGTGCCAGCAGCCACGTCAGGGCTTGGGCAACTAATGAAAAACTGTTTTTT.

The chain couples TRBV9 to TRBJ2-1; a weak D match, TRBD2 (6 bases). V was shortened by 0 bases and J by 8 bases, with 12 bases between the two germline ends. The CDR3 consists of 14 residues. Germline CDR1 is SGDLS and CDR2 is YYNGEE. In DNA form, the CDR3 reads TGTGCCAGCAGCGTAGGAGGGACTTCCCATGAGCAGTTCTTC. Encoded protein: CASSVGGTSHEQFF.

The chain links TRBV19 to TRBJ1-3, with D maybe TRBD1 (5 bases). The CDR3 covers 17 residues. The germline V gene encodes CDR1 LNHDA and CDR2 SQIVND (reference sequence). Trimming shortened V by 4 bases and J by 0 bases, and 16 bases separated the two germline ends. The CDR3 reads CASSTTAGLISGNTIYF. The CDR3 DNA sequence: TGTGCCAGTAGTACAACGGCGGGGCTAATCTCTGGAAACACCATATATTTT.

V and J are TRBV10-3 and TRBJ1-2; D is unclear. The CDR3 length is 11 residues. With 3 bases removed from V and 8 bases from J, the gap between germline ends came to 7 bases. CDR1 ENHRY and CDR2 SYGVKD come from the germline V gene. The CDR3, as DNA: TGTGCCATCAGTGATGGGGAAGGCTACACCTTC. Its protein is CAISDGEGYTF.

About this clone itself: The junction differs from germline at one of its ends, possibly a read error. V and J are TRBV5-1 and TRBJ1-2; TRBD1 is a possible D gene (6 bases). Germline V gives CDR1 SGHRS, CDR2 YFSETQ. This CDR3 contains 16 residues. CDR3 nucleotides: TGCGCCAGCAGCTCGACCTCACAAGGGGGGAACTTTGGCTACACCTTC. Its translation: CASSSTSQGGNFGYTF. The whole variable domain, filled in from reference TRBV5-1 and TRBJ1-2, reads KAGVTQTPRYLIKTRGQQVTLSCSPISGHRSVSWYQQTPGQGLQFLFEYFSETQRNKGNFPGRFSGRQFSNSRSEMNVSTLELGDSALYLCASSSTSQGGNFGYTFGSGTRLTVV.

The chain has TRBV29-1 and TRBJ2-4; tentatively, D is TRBD2 (5 bases). Germline V gene lookup returns CDR1 SQVTM and CDR2 ANQGSEA. The CDR3 spans 11 residues. Trimming pared 4 bases from V and 7 bases from J, leaving 8 bases between. CDR3 bases: TGCAGCGTTGGGACTGGGAACATTCAGTACTTC. Translating gives CSVGTGNIQYF. The whole variable domain, remainder taken from reference TRBV29-1 and TRBJ2-4, is SAVISQKPSRDICQRGTSLTIQCQVDSQVTMMFWYRQQPGQSLTLIATANQGSEATYESGFVIDKFPISRPNLTFSTLTVSNMSPEDSSIYLCSVGTGNIQYFGAGTRLSVL.

This chain links TRBV4-3 with TRBJ2-2; 9 nucleotides line up with TRBD2. The length of the CDR3 is 15 residues. Germline V gene sequence: CDR1 LGHNA, CDR2 YSLEER. V shed 5 bases and J 7 bases; nucleotides not matched to a gene: 8. The CDR3 bases are TGCGCCAGCAGCAATAGCGGGAGAACTATCGGGGAGCTGTTTTTT. It specifies CASSNSGRTIGELFF.

V usage is TRBV11-2 and J usage is TRBJ2-2; 8 bases match TRBD2. Trimming at V came to 1 base and at J to 4 bases, leaving 8 bases not matched to a gene. CDR1 and CDR2 from the germline V gene are SGHAT and FQNNGV. The CDR3 has 17 amino acids. For the CDR3, the DNA is TGTGCCAGCAGCTTAGCGGCTAGCGGGTTTCTCACCGGGGAGCTGTTTTTT. Translating gives CASSLAASGFLTGELFF.

The CDR3 DNA sequence: TGTGCCAGCAGCTTAGGTGAACAGGGGGCGTCCGGGGCCAACGTCCTGACTTTC. Translating it yields CASSLGEQGASGANVLTF. V gene TRBV7-9 combines with J gene TRBJ2-6; 9 nucleotides match TRBD1. This CDR3 spans 18 amino acids. V dropped 1 base and J dropped 4; count of bases not matched to a gene: 8. Germline lookup yields CDR1 SEHNR and CDR2 FQNEAQ (reference sequence).

This clone was picked up one time. This rearrangement joins TRBV5-1 to TRBJ1-2; TRBD1 might be the D (6 bases). The ends were cut back, 0 bases at V and 6 bases at J, with 12 bases in the middle. The germline V gene has CDR1 SGHRS and CDR2 YFSETQ. The CDR3 contains 14 residues. Here the CDR3 DNA reads TGCGCCAGCAGCTTGGTGGGGGCGGAGGATGGCTACACCTTC. Protein sequence: CASSLVGAEDGYTF.

J is TRBJ2-5 and V is TRBV6-5; possibly TRBD1 or TRBD2 for D (5 bases each). The CDR3 is 16 amino acids. V lost 0 bases, J lost 4 bases, and 15 bases lay in between. Per the germline V gene, CDR1 is MNHEY and CDR2 is SVGAGI. DNA for the CDR3: TGTGCCAGCAGTTACTCGGGGGTCCAGGCGTTAGAGACCCAGTACTTC. Residues: CASSYSGVQALETQYF.

The V gene is TRBV6-1, the J gene TRBJ1-1, with 8 bases fitting TRBD1. Trimming took 9 bases from V and 1 from J; bases not matched to a gene: 10. Germline assignment: CDR1 MNHNS and CDR2 SASEGT. This CDR3 has 15 residues. The CDR3 nucleotides are TGTGCCAGTGCCCCCCTCGGACAGGGGAACACTGAAGCTTTCTTT. This translates into CASAPLGQGNTEAFF.

V and J are TRBV18 and TRBJ2-5; D gene ambiguous. The V end lost 6 bases, the J end lost 5 bases, and 16 bases lay between the germline ends. CDR3 length equals 14 residues. Looked up from germline, CDR1 is KGHSH and CDR2 is LQKENI. The CDR3 protein is CASSRPGPVETQYF. For the CDR3, the DNA is TGTGCCAGCTCCCGCCCTGGGCCGGTGGAGACCCAGTACTTC.

The V call is TRBV28, the J call TRBJ2-7; D not certain. The V and J ends lost 5 bases and 0 bases respectively, with 8 bases between them. CDR1 and CDR2 (germline): MDHEN, SYDVKM. The CDR3 is 13 amino acids. Written as DNA, the CDR3 is TGTGCCAGCAGTACGAGGAGCTCCTACGAGCAGTACTTC. Translation: CASSTRSSYEQYF.

The chain couples TRBV6-5 to TRBJ2-7; a weak D match, TRBD1 (6 bases). The CDR3 runs 14 residues. Germline lookup yields CDR1 MNHEY and CDR2 SVGAGI. The V gene lost 5 bases and the J gene lost 6 bases, with 17 bases spanning the gap. This CDR3 is CASSQNTGSGEQYF. CDR3 DNA sequence: TGTGCCAGCAGTCAAAACACAGGGTCGGGCGAGCAGTACTTC.